This is a list of T cell receptor beta chains from one sample in a study of T cells in Graves' hyperthyroidism and ophthalmopathy. TCRdb reanalysed the multiplex PCR reads using MiXCR and keeps one entry per CDR3 protein. This sample has 610,000 or so distinct CDR3 sequences, with approximately 44% found just once. Sequences were obtained from peripheral blood or thyroid tissue (not recorded which). The receptors originated from a woman between 18 and 30 years old with Graves' hyperthyroidism. CDR3s include the opening cysteine and the closing phenylalanine or tryptophan. A D gene is named only where the DNA matches it firmly. Clone sizes are given selectively: once, few, many, or a class where the clone is expanded.

d_call	v_call	clone_size	j_call	cdr3_aa	cdr3_nt
TRBD1	TRBV4-3	many	TRBJ1-2	CASSRGQGVYGYTF	TGCGCCAGCAGCCGGGGACAGGGAGTCTATGGCTACACCTTC
.	TRBV6-4	many	TRBJ2-3	CASSARDTDTQYF	TGTGCCAGCAGTGCCAGGGACACAGATACGCAGTATTTT
.	TRBV24-1	.	TRBJ2-1	CATSDPLEGFYEQFF	TGTGCCACCAGTGATCCACTAGAGGGTTTCTATGAGCAGTTCTTC
.	TRBV3-1	many	TRBJ1-2	CASSQDLTERRGGYTF	TGTGCCAGCAGCCAAGATCTCACAGAGCGCCGCGGAGGCTACACCTTC
TRBD1	TRBV29-1	.	TRBJ2-2	CRAGTGGGYTGELFF	TGCAGGGCTGGGACAGGGGGTGGTTACACCGGGGAGCTGTTTTTT
.	TRBV15	.	TRBJ1-2	CATSRYEQGYGYTF	TGTGCCACCAGCAGATATGAACAGGGCTATGGCTACACCTTC
.	TRBV6-5	.	TRBJ2-2	CASSSTRVGTGELFF	TGTGCCAGCAGCTCTACTAGGGTTGGTACCGGGGAGCTGTTTTTT
.	TRBV7-6	.	TRBJ1-2	CASSPGDAGYGYTF	TGTGCCAGCAGCCCCGGAGACGCAGGTTATGGCTACACCTTC
.	TRBV27	many	TRBJ2-5	CASRANWRQETQYF	TGTGCCAGCAGAGCGAACTGGCGCCAAGAGACCCAGTACTTC
TRBD2	TRBV2	few	TRBJ2-1	CASSVVGLAGGEGNEQFF	TGTGCCAGCAGCGTGGTAGGACTAGCGGGAGGAGAGGGGAATGAGCAGTTCTTC
TRBD1	TRBV7-9	.	TRBJ2-5	CASSFTGAEGETQYF	TGTGCCAGCAGCTTCACAGGGGCTGAGGGAGAGACCCAGTACTTC
TRBD2	TRBV10-3	.	TRBJ2-1	CAIRGTSGRNNEQFF	TGTGCCATCAGGGGAACTAGCGGCCGCAACAATGAGCAGTTCTTC
.	TRBV7-2	once	TRBJ2-5	CASSFWDGATQYF	TGTGCCAGCAGCTTTTGGGACGGTGCGACCCAGTACTTC
.	TRBV29-1	.	TRBJ1-2	CSGGGGRRDYGYTF	TGCAGCGGGGGTGGGGGGCGGCGAGACTATGGCTACACCTTC
.	TRBV2	.	TRBJ1-5	CASSQDNNNQPQHF	TGTGCCAGCAGCCAAGACAACAACAATCAGCCCCAGCATTTT
TRBD1	TRBV25-1	many	TRBJ1-1	CASTDRGTEAFF	TGTGCCAGCACCGACAGGGGCACTGAAGCTTTCTTT
.	TRBV20-1	.	TRBJ1-2	CSARAQGGEGYTF	TGCAGTGCTAGAGCACAGGGCGGAGAGGGCTACACCTTC
TRBD2	TRBV20-1	many	TRBJ2-2	CSARGGLAGATGELFF	TGCAGTGCTAGAGGTGGACTAGCGGGAGCCACCGGGGAGCTGTTTTTT
.	TRBV20-1	many	TRBJ2-2	CSAMRSGSKNTGELFF	TGCAGTGCTATGAGGAGCGGTAGCAAGAACACCGGGGAGCTGTTTTTT